The 11 T cell receptor beta chains presented below share a single source sample, sequenced in a study of T cell changes during pregnancy in multiple sclerosis. Profiled with immunoSEQ multiplex PCR; TCRdb holds only in-frame clones, not every one. The data contain over 70,000 clones, 80% to 95% of them seen just once; the ten biggest clones take up around 1.6%. The sequences come from peripheral blood, collected in the first trimester of pregnancy. The receptors come from a female donor in good health, enrolled as a control in a pregnancy study.

This clone was seen just once. The V call is TRBV5-4, the J call TRBJ2-1; D perhaps matches TRBD2 (5 bases). Germline lookup yields CDR1 SGHNT and CDR2 YYREEE (reference sequence). This CDR3 has 16 residues. V shed 4 bases and J shed 3 bases, with 17 bases lying between them. CDR3 sequence reads: CASSPTLDSIYNEQFF. The CDR3 coding sequence is TGTGCCAGCAGCCCCACGTTGGACTCGATCTACAATGAGCAGTTCTTC.

This sequence joins TRBV5-1 and TRBJ1-1, with 7 bases aligning to TRBD1. The J segment lost 1 base and the V segment lost 6 bases, leaving 6 bases of the junction unmatched. The CDR3 has 14 residues. Per the germline V gene, CDR1 is SGHRS and CDR2 is YFSETQ. DNA for the CDR3: TGCGCCAGCACTCCGGGACAGCCGAACACTGAAGCTTTCTTT. Translated, it gives CASTPGQPNTEAFF.

This chain uses TRBV28 with TRBJ2-7, with D perhaps TRBD2 (5 bases). The germline V and J ends were trimmed by 3 bases and 2 bases, with 17 bases remaining between them. The CDR3 contains 16 residues. Germline V CDR1 and CDR2: MDHEN, SYDVKM. The CDR3 DNA sequence: TGTGCCAGCAGTTTCCCAATGGACGGGGAAACCTACGAGCAGTACTTC. Amino acid sequence: CASSFPMDGETYEQYF.

V usage is TRBV6-1 and J usage is TRBJ1-5; TRBD1 matches at 7 bases. Per the germline V gene, CDR1 is MNHNS and CDR2 is SASEGT. Trimming took 6 bases from V and 3 from J; bases not matched to a gene: 8. The CDR3 sequence is 15 residues long. The CDR3 is CASRGTGTDNQPQHF. The CDR3 DNA sequence: TGTGCCAGCAGGGGAACCGGGACAGACAATCAGCCCCAGCATTTT.

The chain couples TRBV5-1 to TRBJ2-3, with 11 bases matching TRBD2. J gave up 6 bases and V 4 bases, and 10 bases lay outside the gene matches. The CDR3 covers 16 residues. Germline V gene lookup returns CDR1 SGHRS and CDR2 YFSETQ. CDR3 in amino acids: CASSPIAGGPEDTQYF. The CDR3, as DNA: TGCGCCAGCAGCCCTATAGCGGGAGGGCCTGAGGATACGCAGTATTTT.

J is TRBJ2-5 and V is TRBV7-9; possibly TRBD2 for D (6 bases). This CDR3 comprises 14 residues. The germline V gene has CDR1 SEHNR and CDR2 FQNEAQ (reference sequence). V was cut by 4 bases and J by 3 bases, with 12 bases left in between. The CDR3 region has the DNA TGTGCCAGCAGCTCCCCGGGACTTGAAGAGACCCAGTACTTC. Protein sequence: CASSSPGLEETQYF.

This clone was seen once. The chain couples TRBV5-6 to TRBJ1-2; a weak D match, TRBD1 (6 bases). Trimming stripped 4 bases from V and 2 bases from J, with 9 bases between. CDR3 length: 13 amino acids. Germline loops: CDR1 SGHDT, CDR2 YYEEEE. The CDR3 spells CASSHTGNYGYTF. CDR3 DNA sequence: TGTGCCAGCAGCCACACAGGGAACTATGGCTACACCTTC.

This chain uses TRBV9 with TRBJ1-4; no firm D call. The CDR3 is made up of 14 amino acids. Trimming removed 0 bases at V and 8 bases at J, with 11 bases between. CDR1 SGDLS and CDR2 YYNGEE come from the germline V gene. The chain's CDR3 is CASSVGAGGEKLFF. The DNA of the CDR3 is TGTGCCAGCAGCGTAGGAGCAGGCGGGGAAAAACTGTTTTTT.

The chain is built from TRBV10-2 and TRBJ2-7; no definite D call. The germline gives CDR1 WSHSY, CDR2 SAAADI. This CDR3 comprises 14 residues. The V end lost 4 bases, the J end lost 2 bases, and 12 bases lay between the germline ends. As DNA, the CDR3 is TGCGCCAGCAGTGGCCACCCAGAACCCTACGAGCAGTACTTC. Translated, it gives CASSGHPEPYEQYF.

This clone occurred once. This rearrangement joins TRBV4-2 to TRBJ2-1; 7 bases map to TRBD2. The V gene end was trimmed by 0 bases and the J gene end by 2 bases; junction bases not matched to a gene: 4. CDR1 is LGHNA, CDR2 YNFKEQ, per germline. CDR3 length equals 16 residues. CDR3 sequence reads: CASSQEVSGAYNEQFF. In nucleotides, the CDR3 is TGTGCCAGCAGCCAAGAAGTGAGCGGGGCCTACAATGAGCAGTTCTTC.

In this sample, this clone turned up once. J is TRBJ1-2 and V is TRBV5-1, with 12 bases lining up with TRBD1. In germline, CDR1 is SGHRS, CDR2 YFSETQ. The CDR3 contains 16 residues. The ends lost 3 bases at V and 8 bases at J; junction bases unmatched: 11. CDR3 sequence reads: CASSSTPGQGAGGYTF. DNA of the CDR3: TGCGCCAGCAGCTCGACCCCGGGACAGGGGGCGGGGGGCTACACCTTC.